The 29 T cell receptor beta chains presented below share a single source sample, sequenced in a study of Graves' ophthalmopathy and Graves' hyperthyroidism. Amplification of the TCR beta CDR3 regions used RNA transcripts (as template). RT-PCR with HTBI primers came first, then second-round multiplex PCR. TCRdb independently ran MiXCR on the multiplex PCR reads; one entry per CDR3 protein. This table holds about 550,000 distinct CDR3 sequences, just under 40% found once. Material for sequencing was peripheral blood or thyroid tissue (not recorded which). Every receptor here comes from an adult man with Graves' hyperthyroidism.

This clonotype was observed many times. The gene calls are TRBV7-9 and TRBJ2-7, with TRBD2 identical over 7 bases. The trim removed 2 bases at V and 2 bases at J, leaving 3 bases unmatched. The V gene's germline CDR1 is SEHNR and CDR2 FQNEAQ (reference sequence). There are 14 residues in the CDR3. Written as DNA, the CDR3 is TGTGCCAGCAGCTTATACGCGGGAGCCTACGAGCAGTACTTC. Translation: CASSLYAGAYEQYF.

This chain connects TRBV7-2 to TRBJ2-3; D possibly uses TRBD1 or TRBD2 (5 bases each). CDR3 length: 15 amino acids. The V end was cut by 6 bases, the J end by 5 bases, with 18 bases between. Germline V gene data show CDR1 as SGHTA and CDR2 as FQGNSA. The CDR3 reads CASSKDIAGGDTQYF. The CDR3, as DNA: TGTGCCAGCAGTAAGGACATAGCTGGAGGAGATACGCAGTATTTT.

This clonotype appeared many times. V is TRBV2 and J is TRBJ1-5; TRBD1 agrees at 8 bases. CDR3 length: 15 residues. Germline V gene lookup returns CDR1 SNHLY and CDR2 FYNNEI. After removal of 7 bases from V and 3 bases from J, the junction contained 8 bases not matched to a gene. The CDR3: CASITDRGHNQPQHF. CDR3 DNA sequence: TGTGCCAGCATTACCGACAGGGGCCACAATCAGCCCCAGCATTTT.

This clonotype was counted many times. V gene TRBV5-4 combines with J gene TRBJ1-2, with D perhaps matching TRBD1 (5 bases). CDR3 length: 11 residues. V lost 10 bases, J lost 7 bases, and 14 bases lay in between. From germline, CDR1 is SGHNT and CDR2 YYREEE (reference sequence). The CDR3 spells CAGQGLRGYTF. The CDR3 region has the DNA TGTGCCGGGCAGGGCTTGCGTGGCTACACCTTC.

The chain combines TRBV12-3 or TRBV12-4 with TRBJ1-4; D might be TRBD1 (6 bases). V gave up 4 bases and J gave up 8 bases, with 20 bases separating them. The CDR3 has 16 residues. Written as DNA, the CDR3 is TGTGCCAGCAGTTACTCGACGGCAGGGGTTGAAGAAAAACTGTTTTTT. This gives the protein CASSYSTAGVEEKLFF.

This clonotype was recorded at least ten times. The J gene is TRBJ1-3, the V gene TRBV2, with TRBD1 as a possible D gene (6 bases). Germline V gene lookup returns CDR1 SNHLY and CDR2 FYNNEI. The CDR3 has 18 residues. Trimming took off 3 bases at V and 2 bases at J, with 20 bases between the two ends. Here the CDR3 reads CASSDSSPQGKPGNTIYF. As DNA, the CDR3 is TGTGCCAGCAGTGATAGTTCGCCACAGGGAAAACCTGGAAACACCATATATTTT.

The rearrangement uses TRBV2 and TRBJ1-5, with 9 positions matching TRBD1. Germline loops: CDR1 SNHLY, CDR2 FYNNEI. CDR3 length equals 15 residues. J gave up 6 bases and V 7 bases, and 10 bases lay outside the gene matches. The CDR3 coding sequence is TGTGCCAGCAAAATGGACAGGGGCGCAGCTCAGCCCCAGCATTTT. Protein: CASKMDRGAAQPQHF.

This clonotype has at least ten counts. The V gene is TRBV12-3 or TRBV12-4, the J gene TRBJ1-2; TRBD1 is a possible D gene (5 bases). Deletions cut 1 base from V and 8 bases from J, with 17 bases between. This CDR3 is 15 amino acids long. CDR3 bases: TGTGCCAGCAGTTTAGGGCCGGGGGGAACGGGAGGCTACACCTTC. Translating gives CASSLGPGGTGGYTF.

The chain combines TRBV16 with TRBJ2-2; D call uncertain. In germline, CDR1 is KGHSY, CDR2 FQNENV. The germline V and J ends were trimmed by 1 base and 6 bases, with 6 bases remaining between them. This CDR3 is built from 13 residues. In nucleotides, the CDR3 is TGTGCCAGCAGCCAATTCAATTCCGGGGAGCTGTTTTTT. This gives the protein CASSQFNSGELFF.

In the case of this clonotype: One end of the junction varies from germline; a read error may be responsible. The rearrangement joins TRBV2 to TRBJ1-1; no clear D gene. This CDR3 region has 14 residues. The germline gives CDR1 SNHLY, CDR2 FYNNEI. The CDR3 sequence is CASSRPPGRRLAFF. Written as DNA, the CDR3 is TGCGCCAGCAGCCGGCCCCCGGGAAGAAGGCTAGCTTTCTTT.

V gene TRBV20-1 combines with J gene TRBJ1-6, with 10 nucleotides matching TRBD1. Germline-derived CDR1 and CDR2 are DFQATT and SNEGSKA (reference sequence). The CDR3 runs to 14 residues. V gave up 5 bases and J gave up 7 bases; unmatched junction bases: 5. CDR3 sequence (DNA): TGCAGTGCTCCCCAGGGACAGGGGAATTCACCCCTCCACTTT. Translation: CSAPQGQGNSPLHF.

This clonotype was seen a handful of times. This sequence joins TRBV19 and TRBJ1-5; D is undetermined. The ends were cut back, 7 bases at V and 0 bases at J, with 16 bases in the middle. CDR1 and CDR2 from the germline V gene are LNHDA and SQIVND (reference sequence). CDR3 length equals 16 residues. CDR3 sequence reads: CASMGSPGISNQPQHF. The CDR3 DNA reads TGTGCCAGTATGGGATCTCCCGGGATTAGCAATCAGCCCCAGCATTTT. The whole variable domain, filled in from reference TRBV19 and TRBJ1-5, reads DGGITQSPKYLFRKEGQNVTLSCEQNLNHDAMYWYRQDPGQGLRLIYYSQIVNDFQKGDIAEGYSVSREKKESFPLTVTSAQKNPTAFYLCASMGSPGISNQPQHFGDGTRLSIL.

This chain joins TRBV7-9 and TRBJ2-7, with 8 bases matching TRBD1. The CDR3 is 15 residues long. CDR1 and CDR2 from the germline V gene are SEHNR and FQNEAQ (reference sequence). The V gene end was trimmed by 1 base and the J gene end by 6 bases; junction bases not matched to a gene: 8. CDR3: CASSLGTGPRVEQYF. The CDR3 DNA follows: TGTGCCAGCAGCTTAGGGACAGGGCCTCGGGTCGAGCAGTACTTC.

This clonotype was seen ten or more times. V and J are TRBV10-3 and TRBJ1-1; possibly TRBD1 for D (6 bases). CDR3 size: 16 residues. Trimming shortened V by 4 bases and J by 6 bases, and 21 bases separated the two germline ends. Per the germline V gene, CDR1 is ENHRY and CDR2 is SYGVKD. CDR3 in amino acids: CAISGRDTMDNAEAFF. The CDR3 DNA is TGTGCCATCAGTGGGCGGGACACAATGGATAACGCTGAAGCTTTCTTT.

CDR3 DNA sequence: TGTGCCAGCAGCTTGGGGGATTCGGGCTATGGCTACACCTTC. It translates to CASSLGDSGYGYTF. The rearrangement uses TRBV7-9 and TRBJ1-2, with D possibly matching TRBD1 (5 bases). The CDR3 contains 14 residues. The V and J ends lost 3 bases and 4 bases respectively, with 12 bases between them. Germline V gives CDR1 SEHNR, CDR2 FQNEAQ (reference sequence).

A note on this clonotype: Just one base apart from a much larger clone, this may be a read error. The V gene is TRBV10-3, the J gene TRBJ1-2; TRBD1 agrees at 8 bases. Germline assignment: CDR1 ENHRY and CDR2 SYGVKD. The length of the CDR3 is 15 residues. The CDR3 here is CASSYEDRGGEGYTF. Here the CDR3 DNA reads TGTGCCAGCAGTTACGAAGACAGGGGAGGGGAAGGCTACACCTTC.

The gene calls are TRBV4-1 and TRBJ2-5; 10 positions agree with TRBD2. V shed 2 bases, J shed 2 bases, and the junction held 8 bases outside the gene matches. The CDR3 is 17 residues long. The germline gives CDR1 MGHRA, CDR2 YSYEKL. CDR3 sequence: CASSQPTLAGEQETQYF. Here the CDR3 DNA reads TGCGCCAGCAGCCAACCCACGCTAGCGGGGGAACAAGAGACCCAGTACTTC.

Note on this clonotype: At one boundary the junction diverges from the germline segment, which might be a read error. The rearrangement links TRBV29-1 to TRBJ2-7, with D perhaps being TRBD1 or TRBD2 (6 bases each). This CDR3 region has 11 residues. CDR1 is SQVTM, CDR2 ANQGSEA, per germline. CDR3 loop: CSLEGGYEQYF. CDR3 in DNA: TGCAGCCTTGAGGGGGGCTACGAGCAGTACTTC.

The chain couples TRBV11-2 to TRBJ1-3; no clear D. This CDR3 comprises 15 residues. Deletions cut 5 bases from V and 4 bases from J, with 15 bases between. The germline CDR1 and CDR2 sequences are SGHAT and FQNNGV. The CDR3 nucleotides read TGTGCCAGCAGCCCAGGACTGGCCGCCGGAAACACCATATATTTT. This sequence encodes CASSPGLAAGNTIYF. Full variable domain (rest looked up from reference TRBV11-2 and TRBJ1-3): EAGVAQSPRYKIIEKRQSVAFWCNPISGHATLYWYQQILGQGPKLLIQFQNNGVVDDSQLPKDRFSAERLKGVDSTLKIQPAKLEDSAVYLCASSPGLAAGNTIYFGEGSWLTVV.

Details on this clonotype: An end of the junction differs from the germline gene, which may be a read error. The chain uses TRBV7-7 and TRBJ1-5; TRBD1 aligns across 8 bases. The CDR3 contains 13 residues. CDR1 is SSHAT, CDR2 FNYEAQ, per germline (reference sequence). CDR3 sequence (DNA): TGTGCTAGCAGCTTGGGACAGGCGGTGTCCCAGCATTTT. Protein sequence: CASSLGQAVSQHF.

In regard to this clonotype: A read error may produce the germline difference seen at one junction end. This chain links TRBV28 with TRBJ2-7, with TRBD1 as a possible D gene (5 bases). This CDR3 has 14 residues. Germline values: CDR1 MDHEN, CDR2 SYDVKM. This CDR3 reads CASSSRDRGYEQCF. CDR3 nucleotide sequence: TGTGCCAGCAGTTCCAGGGATCGTGGCTACGAGCAGTGCTTC.

This clonotype was seen only once. The chain combines TRBV20-1 with TRBJ1-4, with D possibly being TRBD1 (5 bases). CDR3 size: 15 residues. Trimming pared 3 bases from V and 5 bases from J, leaving 16 bases between. Germline V gene sequence: CDR1 DFQATT, CDR2 SNEGSKA (reference sequence). In nucleotides, the CDR3 is TGCAGTGCTAGGCGGGGCGGGGGGGTCAATGAAAAACTGTTTTTT. Translated: CSARRGGGVNEKLFF.

About this clonotype: One end of the junction is discordant with germline, which a read error may explain. CDR3 nucleotides: TGCAGTGCTAGACGACTAGCGGGATTTGAAGAGGCCCAGTACTTC. Its translation is CSARRLAGFEEAQYF. The V call is TRBV20-1, the J call TRBJ2-5, with 11 positions matching TRBD2. This CDR3 contains 15 residues. In germline, CDR1 is DFQATT, CDR2 SNEGSKA (reference sequence).

Points on this clonotype: A read error may be the cause here, since a much bigger clone is one base away. The chain carries TRBV9 and TRBJ2-7; TRBD1 aligns across 12 bases. This CDR3 contains 15 residues. CDR1 and CDR2 from the germline V gene are SGDLS and YYNGEE. Trimming at V came to 6 bases and at J to 6 bases, leaving 10 bases not matched to a gene. The DNA of the CDR3 is TGTGCCAGCAACGCGGCCGGGACAGGGGGCACCGAGCAGTACTTC. Its protein product is CASNAAGTGGTEQYF.

The chain recombines TRBV7-9 with TRBJ2-6; 9 bases line up with TRBD1. Germline assignment: CDR1 SEHNR and CDR2 FQNEAQ (reference sequence). This CDR3 is built from 17 residues. J was trimmed by 4 bases and V by 5 bases; bases with no gene match: 9. CDR3 amino acids: CASSPGQGGTGANVLTF. The CDR3 DNA is TGTGCCAGCAGCCCGGGACAGGGAGGCACCGGGGCCAACGTCCTGACTTTC.

This clonotype was counted many times. J is TRBJ1-2 and V is TRBV5-1, with TRBD1 matching over 7 bases. The CDR3 extends over 13 amino acids. Germline lookup yields CDR1 SGHRS and CDR2 YFSETQ. The J segment lost 4 bases and the V segment lost 3 bases, leaving 3 bases of the junction unmatched. The CDR3 here is CASSYQGVYGYTF. The CDR3 DNA reads as TGCGCCAGCAGCTATCAGGGGGTCTATGGCTACACCTTC.

The chain has TRBV7-9 and TRBJ2-3; 8 bases are a match to TRBD1. Germline V gives CDR1 SEHNR, CDR2 FQNEAQ (reference sequence). The CDR3 loop spans 15 amino acids. V trimming: 5 bases; J trimming: 6 bases; junction bases outside the gene matches: 10. DNA of the CDR3: TGTGCCAGCAGCCAATGGACAGGGTCTTTGGATACGCAGTATTTT. It yields the protein CASSQWTGSLDTQYF.

This clonotype was seen a few times. The chain couples TRBV3-1 to TRBJ1-1; tentatively, D is TRBD1 (5 bases). The ends were cut back, 0 bases at V and 11 bases at J, with 22 bases in the middle. Germline values: CDR1 LGHDT, CDR2 YNNKEL (reference sequence). This CDR3 comprises 16 residues. The CDR3 sequence: CASSQDQRQPHSTAFF. In nucleotides, the CDR3 is TGTGCCAGCAGCCAAGATCAACGACAGCCGCACTCAACGGCTTTCTTT.

In regard to this clonotype: This CDR3 fails to terminate in the conserved phenylalanine or tryptophan, so it likely reflects a read error. The rearrangement joins TRBV6-6 to TRBJ1-4, with 9 bases lining up with TRBD1. V was pared by 4 bases and J by 7 bases, with 10 bases of the junction left unmatched. The CDR3 runs 16 residues. CDR1 is MNHNY and CDR2 is SVGAGI in the germline V gene (reference sequence). The CDR3 loop is CASSSPGQGGGEKLFS. The CDR3 DNA reads TGTGCCAGCAGTTCGCCGGGACAGGGAGGAGGTGAAAAACTGTTTTCT.